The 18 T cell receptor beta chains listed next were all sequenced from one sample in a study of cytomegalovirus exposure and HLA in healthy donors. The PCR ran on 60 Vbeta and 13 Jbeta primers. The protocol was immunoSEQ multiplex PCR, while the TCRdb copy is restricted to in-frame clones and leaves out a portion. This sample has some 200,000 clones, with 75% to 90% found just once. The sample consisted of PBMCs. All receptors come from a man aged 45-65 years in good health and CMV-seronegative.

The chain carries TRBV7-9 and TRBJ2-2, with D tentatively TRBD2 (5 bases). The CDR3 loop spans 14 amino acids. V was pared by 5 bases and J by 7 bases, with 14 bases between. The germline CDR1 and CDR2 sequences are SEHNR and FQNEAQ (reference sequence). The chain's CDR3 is CASSPPGSYGELFF. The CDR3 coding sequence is TGTGCCAGCAGCCCCCCGGGGTCATACGGGGAGCTGTTTTTT. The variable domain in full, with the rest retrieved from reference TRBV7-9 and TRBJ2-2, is DTGVSQNPRHKITKRGQNVTFRCDPISEHNRLYWYRQTLGQGPEFLTYFQNEAQLEKSRLLSDRFSAERPKGSFSTLEIQRTEQGDSAMYLCASSPPGSYGELFFGEGSRLTVL.

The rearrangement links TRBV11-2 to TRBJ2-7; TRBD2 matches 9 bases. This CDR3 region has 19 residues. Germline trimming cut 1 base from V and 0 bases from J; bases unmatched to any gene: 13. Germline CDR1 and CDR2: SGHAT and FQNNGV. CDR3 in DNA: TGTGCCAGCAGCTTAGTTCCTGTTCACGCGGGGGGGAGCTCCTACGAGCAGTACTTC. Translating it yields CASSLVPVHAGGSSYEQYF.

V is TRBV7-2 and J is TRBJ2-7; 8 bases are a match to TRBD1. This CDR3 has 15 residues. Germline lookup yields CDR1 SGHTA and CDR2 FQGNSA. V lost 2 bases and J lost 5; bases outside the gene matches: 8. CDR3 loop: CASSLRSRGLNEQYF. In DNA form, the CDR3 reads TGTGCCAGCAGCTTAAGGTCCAGGGGGCTGAACGAGCAGTACTTC.

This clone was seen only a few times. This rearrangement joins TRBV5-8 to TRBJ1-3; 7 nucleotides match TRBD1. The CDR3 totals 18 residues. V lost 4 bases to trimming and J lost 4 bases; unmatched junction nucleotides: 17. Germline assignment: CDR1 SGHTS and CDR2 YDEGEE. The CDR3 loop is CASSQQSEQGLEGNTIYF. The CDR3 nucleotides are TGTGCCAGCAGCCAACAGTCCGAACAGGGGCTTGAGGGAAACACCATATATTTT.

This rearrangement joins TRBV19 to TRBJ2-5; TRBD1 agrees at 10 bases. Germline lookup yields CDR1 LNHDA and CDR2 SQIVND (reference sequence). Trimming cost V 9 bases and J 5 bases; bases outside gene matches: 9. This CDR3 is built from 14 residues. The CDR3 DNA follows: TGTGCCAGCTCGGACAGGGGGTCGTGGGAGACCCAGTACTTC. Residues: CASSDRGSWETQYF.

CDR3 loop: CASSLVGTGYQPQHF. DNA for the CDR3: TGTGCCAGCAGCTTAGTTGGGACAGGGTATCAGCCCCAGCATTTT. The chain recombines TRBV7-8 with TRBJ1-5, with 9 positions matching TRBD1. The CDR3 loop spans 15 amino acids. CDR1 and CDR2 (germline): SGHVS, FQNEAQ. V dropped 1 base and J dropped 5; count of bases not matched to a gene: 3. Full variable domain (rest looked up from reference TRBV7-8 and TRBJ1-5): GAGVSQSPRYKVAKRGQDVALRCDPISGHVSLFWYQQALGQGPEFLTYFQNEAQLDKSGLPSDRFFAERPEGSVSTLKIQRTQQEDSAVYLCASSLVGTGYQPQHFGDGTRLSIL.

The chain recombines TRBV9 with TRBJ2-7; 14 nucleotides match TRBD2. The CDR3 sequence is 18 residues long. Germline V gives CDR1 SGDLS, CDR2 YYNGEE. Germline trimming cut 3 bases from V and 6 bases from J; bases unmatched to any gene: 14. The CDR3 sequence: CASSESGTSGGRISEQYF. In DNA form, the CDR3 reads TGTGCCAGCAGCGAATCCGGGACTAGCGGGGGCAGAATTAGCGAGCAGTACTTC.

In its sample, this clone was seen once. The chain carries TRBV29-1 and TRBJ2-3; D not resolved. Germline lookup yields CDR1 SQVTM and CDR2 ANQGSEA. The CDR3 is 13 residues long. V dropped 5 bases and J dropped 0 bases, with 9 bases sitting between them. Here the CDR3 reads CSVLTRSTDTQYF. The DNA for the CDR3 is TGCAGCGTTCTAACCCGGAGCACAGATACGCAGTATTTT.

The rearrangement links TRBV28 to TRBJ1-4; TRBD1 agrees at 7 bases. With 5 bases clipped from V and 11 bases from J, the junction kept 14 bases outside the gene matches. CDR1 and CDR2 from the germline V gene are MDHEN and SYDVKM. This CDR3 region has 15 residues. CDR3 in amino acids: CASSRTGTAKEKLFF. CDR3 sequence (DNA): TGTGCCAGCAGTCGGACCGGGACAGCCAAAGAGAAACTGTTTTTT.

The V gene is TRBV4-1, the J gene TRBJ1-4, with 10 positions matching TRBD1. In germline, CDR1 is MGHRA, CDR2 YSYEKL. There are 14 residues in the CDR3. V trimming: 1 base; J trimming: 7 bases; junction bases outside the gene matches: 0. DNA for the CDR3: TGCGCCAGCAGCCAAGGACAGGGGGCTGAAAAACTGTTTTTT. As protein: CASSQGQGAEKLFF.

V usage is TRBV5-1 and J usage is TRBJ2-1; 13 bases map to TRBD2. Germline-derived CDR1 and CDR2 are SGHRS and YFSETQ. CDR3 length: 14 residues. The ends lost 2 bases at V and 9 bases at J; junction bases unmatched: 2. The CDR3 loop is CASSFGTSGTEQFF. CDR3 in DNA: TGCGCCAGCAGCTTCGGGACTAGCGGGACTGAGCAGTTCTTC.

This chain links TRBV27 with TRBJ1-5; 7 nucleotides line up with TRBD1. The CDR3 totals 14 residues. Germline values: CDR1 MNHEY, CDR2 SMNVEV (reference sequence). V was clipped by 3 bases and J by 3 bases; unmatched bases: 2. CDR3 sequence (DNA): TGTGCCAGCAGTTTGGACAGGTACAATCAGCCCCAGCATTTT. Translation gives CASSLDRYNQPQHF.

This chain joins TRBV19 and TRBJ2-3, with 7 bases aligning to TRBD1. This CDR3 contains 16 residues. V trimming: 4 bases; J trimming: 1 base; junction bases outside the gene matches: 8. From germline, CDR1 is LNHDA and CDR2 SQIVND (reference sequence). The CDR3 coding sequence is TGTGCCAGTAGTAGGAACAGGGGAGTAGGCACAGATACGCAGTATTTT. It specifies CASSRNRGVGTDTQYF.

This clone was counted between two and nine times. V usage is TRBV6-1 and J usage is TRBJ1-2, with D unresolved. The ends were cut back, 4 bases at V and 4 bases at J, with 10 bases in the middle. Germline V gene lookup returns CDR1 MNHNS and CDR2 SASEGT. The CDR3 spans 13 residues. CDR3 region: CASSGAYGYGYTF. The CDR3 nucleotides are TGTGCCAGCAGTGGGGCGTATGGCTATGGCTACACCTTC.

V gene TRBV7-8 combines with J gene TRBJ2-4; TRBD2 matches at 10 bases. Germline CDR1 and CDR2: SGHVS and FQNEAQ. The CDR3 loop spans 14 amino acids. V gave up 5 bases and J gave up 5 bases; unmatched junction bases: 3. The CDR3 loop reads CASSQGLAENIQYF. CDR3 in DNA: TGTGCCAGCAGCCAAGGACTAGCGGAAAACATTCAGTACTTC. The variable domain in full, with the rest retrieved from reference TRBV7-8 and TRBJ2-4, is GAGVSQSPRYKVAKRGQDVALRCDPISGHVSLFWYQQALGQGPEFLTYFQNEAQLDKSGLPSDRFFAERPEGSVSTLKIQRTQQEDSAVYLCASSQGLAENIQYFGAGTRLSVL.

CDR3 protein: CASSLSGSSGNQPQHF. The CDR3 DNA is TGTGCCAGCAGCTTATCTGGCTCATCGGGGAATCAGCCCCAGCATTTT. The chain links TRBV7-2 to TRBJ1-5; D unresolved. Germline V gene data show CDR1 as SGHTA and CDR2 as FQGNSA. This CDR3 is 16 amino acids long. V shed 2 bases and J shed 4 bases, with 15 bases lying between them.

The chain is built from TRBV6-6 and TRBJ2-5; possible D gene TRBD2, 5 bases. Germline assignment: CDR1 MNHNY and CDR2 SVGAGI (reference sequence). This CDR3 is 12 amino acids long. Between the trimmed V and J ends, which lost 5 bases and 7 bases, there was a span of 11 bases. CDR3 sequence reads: CASSPVGATQYF. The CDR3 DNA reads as TGTGCCAGCAGTCCGGTGGGAGCGACCCAGTACTTC.

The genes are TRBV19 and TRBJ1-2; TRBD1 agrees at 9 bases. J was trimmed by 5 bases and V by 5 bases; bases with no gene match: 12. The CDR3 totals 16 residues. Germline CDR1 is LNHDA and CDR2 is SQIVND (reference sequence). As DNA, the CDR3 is TGTGCCAGTAGTGAAGGACAGGGGCGAAGTGAATATGGCTACACCTTC. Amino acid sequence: CASSEGQGRSEYGYTF.